This T cell receptor (beta chain) came from a study of metastatic and nonmetastatic thyroid tumors. Thyroid surgery had not been preceded by any treatment in any patient. Per the original methods: The study built a papillary thyroid cancer distant-metastasis classifier from CDR3 differences across clinicopathological groups. TCRdb re-clonotyped the PCR reads via MiXCR. TCRdb's processing, not the authors' own work, is the source of the V and J calls. The profile shows approximately 28,000 clones, 15% to 20% of them singletons. This clone was counted at least ten times. The antigen is unknown. Other DNA sequences from this sample encode an identical CDR3 as well. The study's findings and limits: Benign nodules reportedly had significantly lower TCR beta diversity than malignant thyroid tumors in blood and tumor.

CDR3 length: 15 residues. Per the germline V gene, CDR1 is ENHRY and CDR2 is SYGVKD. V was pared by 0 bases and J by 7 bases, with 15 bases between. V gene TRBV10-3 combines with J gene TRBJ1-1; D is possibly TRBD1 (5 bases). The source is a male donor with papillary thyroid cancer or a benign thyroid nodule (not recorded which). Some clones in this sample may be carry-over from other donors' samples. The sample consisted of blood. The DNA for the CDR3 is TGTGCCATCAGTGAGTCGCTTAGCAGTCAGGGTGAAGCTTTCTTT. This gives the protein CAISESLSSQGEAFF.